The present entry profiles one T cell receptor (beta chain) with its context. The germline CDR1 and CDR2 sequences are SQVTM and ANQGSEA. The CDR3 runs 12 residues. With 7 bases clipped from V and 4 bases from J, the junction kept 3 bases outside the gene matches. Original methodology: Estimation of nucleated cell counts was performed using reference gene primer amplification. Repertoires were generated with immunoSEQ multiplex PCR, while TCRdb's copy carries only in-frame clones and drops some. V, J and clone size were drawn from that table, and D and trimming were deduced from the DNA. The sample yields roughly 300,000 clones, roughly 80% seen once. The data are from a study of blood T cell repertoires in COVID-19. Whole-study context: Whether acute or convalescent, the COVID-19 samples came from the United States, Italy and Spain. T cells, B-cell-depleted T cells, or PBMCs provided the cDNA or gDNA that served as material.

The receptor was derived from a woman in her 50s who had recovered from COVID-19. Sequenced sample: peripheral blood. The genes are TRBV29-1 and TRBJ2-2; 7 nucleotides match TRBD1. In nucleotides, the CDR3 is TGCAGCGCGACAGGGAGCACCGGGGAGCTGTTTTTT. Translating gives CSATGSTGELFF.